Listed here is a single T cell receptor beta chain. The antigen remains undetermined. Only in-frame clones appear in the TCRdb table, and some are missing; sequencing was by immunoSEQ multiplex PCR. The profile covers 100,000 to 150,000 clones, with about nine tenths appearing a single time and roughly 1.5% taken by the ten largest. These data originate in a study of T cell responses to AZD1222 COVID-19 vaccine. On the study more broadly: Pooling of second doses given at about 4 or about 12 weeks was done.

Trimming shortened V by 2 bases and J by 6 bases, and 11 bases separated the two germline ends. The CDR3 has 13 amino acids. CDR1 is ENHRY and CDR2 is SYGVKD in the germline V gene. General observations from the study: Elevations in Spike-specific TCR breadth and depth followed administration of two AZD1222 doses.

The material sequenced was peripheral blood, taken on day 0 of AZD1222 vaccination. V gene TRBV10-3 combines with J gene TRBJ2-7; D remains unclear. The sequence derives from an adult in good health. DNA of the CDR3: TGTGCCATCAGTGAGCTACTATTGGGCGAGCAGTACTTC. It is translated as CAISELLLGEQYF.